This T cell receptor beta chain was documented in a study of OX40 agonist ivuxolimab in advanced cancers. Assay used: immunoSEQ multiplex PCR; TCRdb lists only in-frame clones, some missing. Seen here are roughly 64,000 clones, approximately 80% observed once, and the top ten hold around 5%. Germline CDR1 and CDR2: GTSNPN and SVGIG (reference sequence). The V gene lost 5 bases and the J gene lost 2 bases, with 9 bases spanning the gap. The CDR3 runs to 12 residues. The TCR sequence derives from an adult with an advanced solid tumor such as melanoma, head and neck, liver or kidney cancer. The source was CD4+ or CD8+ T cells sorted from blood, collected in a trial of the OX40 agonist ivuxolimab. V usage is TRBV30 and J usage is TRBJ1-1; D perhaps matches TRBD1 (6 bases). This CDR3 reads CAWDRSNTEAFF. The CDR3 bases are TGTGCCTGGGACAGGTCCAACACTGAAGCTTTCTTT.